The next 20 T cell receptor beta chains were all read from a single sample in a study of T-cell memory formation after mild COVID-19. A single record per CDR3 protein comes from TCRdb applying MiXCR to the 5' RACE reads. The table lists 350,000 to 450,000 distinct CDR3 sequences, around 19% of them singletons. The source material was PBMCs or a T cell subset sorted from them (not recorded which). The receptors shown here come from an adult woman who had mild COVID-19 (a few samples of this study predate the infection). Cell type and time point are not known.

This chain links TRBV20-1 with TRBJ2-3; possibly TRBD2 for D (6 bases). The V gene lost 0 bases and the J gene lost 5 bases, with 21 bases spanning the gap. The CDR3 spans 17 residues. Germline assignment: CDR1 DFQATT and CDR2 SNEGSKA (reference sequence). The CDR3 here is CSARDLPLRDLRDTQYF. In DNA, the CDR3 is TGCAGTGCTAGAGATCTCCCCCTCAGGGACTTGAGAGATACGCAGTATTTT.

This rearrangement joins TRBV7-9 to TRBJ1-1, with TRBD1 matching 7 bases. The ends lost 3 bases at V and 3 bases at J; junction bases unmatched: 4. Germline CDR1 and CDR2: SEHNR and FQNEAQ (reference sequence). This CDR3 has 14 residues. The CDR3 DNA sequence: TGTGCCAGCAGCTTCTTAACAGGGGACACTGAAGCTTTCTTT. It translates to CASSFLTGDTEAFF.

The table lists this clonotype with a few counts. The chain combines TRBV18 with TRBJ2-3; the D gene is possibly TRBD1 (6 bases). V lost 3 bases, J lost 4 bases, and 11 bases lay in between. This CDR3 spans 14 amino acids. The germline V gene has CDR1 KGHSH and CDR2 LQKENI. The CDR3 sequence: CASSPGDTADTQYF. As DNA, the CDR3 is TGTGCCAGCTCACCCGGGGACACTGCAGATACGCAGTATTTT.

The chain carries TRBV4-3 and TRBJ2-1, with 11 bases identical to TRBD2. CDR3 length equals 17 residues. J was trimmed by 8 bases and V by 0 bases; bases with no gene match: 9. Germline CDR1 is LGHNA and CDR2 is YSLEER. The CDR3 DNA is TGCGCCAGCAGCCAAGAAGGGTACGGGACTAGCGGACATGAGCAGTTCTTC. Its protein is CASSQEGYGTSGHEQFF.

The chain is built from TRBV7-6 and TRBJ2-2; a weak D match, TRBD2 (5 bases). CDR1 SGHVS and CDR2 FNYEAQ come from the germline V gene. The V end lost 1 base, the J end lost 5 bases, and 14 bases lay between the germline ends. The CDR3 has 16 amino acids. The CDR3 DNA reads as TGTGCCAGCAGCTTAGAGACGGGAAGGGTTACCGGGGAGCTGTTTTTT. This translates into CASSLETGRVTGELFF.

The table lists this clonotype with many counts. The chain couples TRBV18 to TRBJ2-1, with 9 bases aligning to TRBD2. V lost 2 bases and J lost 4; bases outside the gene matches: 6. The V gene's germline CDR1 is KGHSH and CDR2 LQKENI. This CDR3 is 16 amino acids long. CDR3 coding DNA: TGTGCCAGCTCACCATTAAAGAGCGGGGGGTACAATGAGCAGTTCTTC. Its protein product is CASSPLKSGGYNEQFF.

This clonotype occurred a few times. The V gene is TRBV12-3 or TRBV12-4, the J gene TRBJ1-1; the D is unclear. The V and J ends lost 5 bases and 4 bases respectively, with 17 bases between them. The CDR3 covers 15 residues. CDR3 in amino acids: CASSPGLGLSTEAFF. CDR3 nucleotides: TGTGCCAGCAGTCCGGGTCTCGGTTTGAGCACTGAAGCTTTCTTT.

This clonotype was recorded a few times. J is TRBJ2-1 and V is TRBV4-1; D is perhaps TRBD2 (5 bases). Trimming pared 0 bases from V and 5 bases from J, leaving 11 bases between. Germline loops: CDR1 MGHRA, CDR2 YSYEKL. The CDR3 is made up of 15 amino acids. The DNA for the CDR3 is TGCGCCAGCAGCCAAGATCCGGGGAACGACAATGAGCAGTTCTTC. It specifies CASSQDPGNDNEQFF.

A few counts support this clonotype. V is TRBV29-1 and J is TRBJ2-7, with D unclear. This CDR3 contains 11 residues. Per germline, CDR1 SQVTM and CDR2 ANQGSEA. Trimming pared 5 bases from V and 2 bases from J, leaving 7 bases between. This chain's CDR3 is CSVLGTYEQYF. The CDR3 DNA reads TGCAGCGTTTTGGGGACCTACGAGCAGTACTTC.

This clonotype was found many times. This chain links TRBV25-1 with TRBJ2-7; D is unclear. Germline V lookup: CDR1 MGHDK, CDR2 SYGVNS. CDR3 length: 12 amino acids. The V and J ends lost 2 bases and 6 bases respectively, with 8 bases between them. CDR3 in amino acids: CASSEGRAEQYF. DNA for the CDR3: TGTGCCAGCAGTGAAGGTAGGGCCGAGCAGTACTTC.

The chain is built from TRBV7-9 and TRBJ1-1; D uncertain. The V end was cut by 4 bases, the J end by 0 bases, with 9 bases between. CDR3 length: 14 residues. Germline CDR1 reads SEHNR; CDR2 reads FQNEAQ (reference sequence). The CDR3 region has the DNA TGTGCCAGCAGCTCGAGAGCCATGAACACTGAAGCTTTCTTT. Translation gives CASSSRAMNTEAFF.

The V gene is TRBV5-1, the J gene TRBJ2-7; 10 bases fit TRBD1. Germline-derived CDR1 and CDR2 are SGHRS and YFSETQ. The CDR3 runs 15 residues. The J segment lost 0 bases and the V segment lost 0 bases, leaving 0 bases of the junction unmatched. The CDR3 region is CASSLGDRGSYEQYF. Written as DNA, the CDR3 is TGCGCCAGCAGCTTGGGGGACAGGGGCTCCTACGAGCAGTACTTC.

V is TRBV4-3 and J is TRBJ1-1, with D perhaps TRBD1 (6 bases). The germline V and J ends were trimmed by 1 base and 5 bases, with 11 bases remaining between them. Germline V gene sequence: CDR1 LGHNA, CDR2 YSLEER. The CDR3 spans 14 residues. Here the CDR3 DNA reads TGCGCCAGCAGCCAAGTACAGGGTGGTACTGAAGCTTTCTTT. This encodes CASSQVQGGTEAFF.

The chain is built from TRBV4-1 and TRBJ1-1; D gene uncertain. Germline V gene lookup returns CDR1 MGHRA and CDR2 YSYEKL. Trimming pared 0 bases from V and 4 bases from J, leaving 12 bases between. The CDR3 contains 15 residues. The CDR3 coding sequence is TGCGCCAGCAGCCAAGAAGGGTACGGGAGCACTGAAGCTTTCTTT. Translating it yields CASSQEGYGSTEAFF.

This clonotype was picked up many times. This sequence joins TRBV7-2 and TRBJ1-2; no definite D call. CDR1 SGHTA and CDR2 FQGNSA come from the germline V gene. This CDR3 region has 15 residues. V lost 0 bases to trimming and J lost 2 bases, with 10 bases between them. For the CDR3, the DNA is TGTGCCAGCAGCTTAGCCGGCAGCGCCAACTATGGCTACACCTTC. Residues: CASSLAGSANYGYTF.

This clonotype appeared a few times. This chain's CDR3 is CASSQDVGEGISTDTQYF. CDR3 nucleotide sequence: TGTGCCAGCAGCCAAGATGTTGGGGAGGGAATAAGCACAGATACGCAGTATTTT. The V and J genes are TRBV4-2 and TRBJ2-3; 7 positions agree with TRBD2. V trimming: 0 bases; J trimming: 0 bases; junction bases outside the gene matches: 9. The CDR3 is made up of 18 amino acids. From germline, CDR1 is LGHNA and CDR2 YNFKEQ.

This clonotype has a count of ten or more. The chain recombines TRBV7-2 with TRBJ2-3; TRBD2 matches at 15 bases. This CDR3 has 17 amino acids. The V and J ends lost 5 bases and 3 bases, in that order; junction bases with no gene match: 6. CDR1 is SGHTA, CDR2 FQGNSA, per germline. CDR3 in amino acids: CASSPRTSGGATDTQYF. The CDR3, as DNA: TGTGCCAGCAGCCCCCGGACTAGCGGGGGGGCGACAGATACGCAGTATTTT.

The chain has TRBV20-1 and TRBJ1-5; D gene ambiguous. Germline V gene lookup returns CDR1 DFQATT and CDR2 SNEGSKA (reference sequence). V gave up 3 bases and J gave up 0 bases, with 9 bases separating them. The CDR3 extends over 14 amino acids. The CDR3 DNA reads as TGCAGTGCTAGTACGGGGTATAGCAATCAGCCCCAGCATTTT. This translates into CSASTGYSNQPQHF.

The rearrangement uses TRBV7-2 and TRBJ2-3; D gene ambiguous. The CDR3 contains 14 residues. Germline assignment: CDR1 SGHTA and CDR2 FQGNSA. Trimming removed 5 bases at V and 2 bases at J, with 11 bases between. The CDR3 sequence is CASSLAPNTDTQYF. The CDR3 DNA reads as TGTGCCAGCAGCCTGGCACCCAACACAGATACGCAGTATTTT. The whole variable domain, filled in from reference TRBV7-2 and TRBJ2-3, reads GAGVSQSPSNKVTEKGKDVELRCDPISGHTALYWYRQSLGQGLEFLIYFQGNSAPDKSGLPSDRFSAERTGGSVSTLTIQRTQQEDSAVYLCASSLAPNTDTQYFGPGTRLTVL.

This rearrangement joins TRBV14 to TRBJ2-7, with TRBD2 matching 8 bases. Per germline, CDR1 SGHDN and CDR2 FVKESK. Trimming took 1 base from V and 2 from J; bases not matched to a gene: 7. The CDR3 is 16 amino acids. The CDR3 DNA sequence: TGTGCCAGCAGCCAAGGTCGTGGCGGGGGGACCTACGAGCAGTACTTC. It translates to CASSQGRGGGTYEQYF.